This TCR beta chain emerged from a study of blood T cell repertoires in COVID-19. Study details: Some COVID-19 samples were acute and others convalescent; all came from the United States, Italy and Spain. From T cells, B-cell-depleted T cells, or PBMCs came the material, which was cDNA or gDNA.

CDR1 and CDR2 from the germline V gene are SSHAT and FNYEAQ (reference sequence). This CDR3 spans 16 amino acids. A word on this clone: The junction departs from germline at one end; a sequencing error may be responsible.

Original analysis: Estimation of nucleated cell counts was performed using reference gene primer amplification. The table came from immunoSEQ multiplex PCR; TCRdb's copy has only in-frame clones and leaves some out. The V and J calls and the clone size are those of that table, but D and trimming were determined from the DNA. This sample yields 350,000 to 400,000 clones, of which 80% to 90% are seen a single time; about 3% belongs to the top ten. Sequenced: peripheral blood. The TCR was taken from a woman aged 25-40 years with COVID-19, enrolled during active disease. The chain couples TRBV7-7 to TRBJ2-2; weak D call: TRBD1 (6 bases). The chain's CDR3 is CASSLDQGISTGELFF. The CDR3 nucleotides read TGTGCTAGCAGCTTAGATCAGGGGATTTCCACCGGGGAGCTGTTTTTT.